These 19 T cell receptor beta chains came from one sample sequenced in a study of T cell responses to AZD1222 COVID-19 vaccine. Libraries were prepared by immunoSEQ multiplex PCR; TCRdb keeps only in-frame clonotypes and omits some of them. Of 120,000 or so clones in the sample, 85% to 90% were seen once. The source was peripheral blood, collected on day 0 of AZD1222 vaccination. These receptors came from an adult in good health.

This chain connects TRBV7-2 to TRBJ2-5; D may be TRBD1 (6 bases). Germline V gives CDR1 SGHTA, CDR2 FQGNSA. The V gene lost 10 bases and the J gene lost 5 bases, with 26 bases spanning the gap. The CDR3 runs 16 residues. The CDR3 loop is CATQGRTRYKGETQYF. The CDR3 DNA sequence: TGTGCCACCCAGGGGAGAACGCGATACAAGGGGGAGACCCAGTACTTC.

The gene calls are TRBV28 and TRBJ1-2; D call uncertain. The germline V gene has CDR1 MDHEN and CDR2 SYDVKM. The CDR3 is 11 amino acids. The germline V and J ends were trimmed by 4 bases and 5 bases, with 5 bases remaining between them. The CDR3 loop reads CASSSPYGYTF. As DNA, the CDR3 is TGTGCCAGCAGTTCCCCTTATGGCTACACCTTC.

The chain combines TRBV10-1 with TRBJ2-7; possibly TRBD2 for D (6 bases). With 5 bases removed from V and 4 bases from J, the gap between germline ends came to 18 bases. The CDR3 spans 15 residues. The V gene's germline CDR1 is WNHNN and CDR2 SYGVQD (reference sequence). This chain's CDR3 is CASSRRLGTVYEQYF. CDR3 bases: TGCGCCAGCAGTCGTCGACTAGGTACGGTATACGAGCAGTACTTC.

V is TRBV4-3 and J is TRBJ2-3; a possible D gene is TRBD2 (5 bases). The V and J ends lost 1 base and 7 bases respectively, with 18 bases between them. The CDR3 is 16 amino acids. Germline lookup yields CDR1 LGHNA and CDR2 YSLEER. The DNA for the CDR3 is TGCGCCAGCAGCCAAGGTAGCGTCTACGAGACGAATACGCAGTATTTT. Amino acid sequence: CASSQGSVYETNTQYF.

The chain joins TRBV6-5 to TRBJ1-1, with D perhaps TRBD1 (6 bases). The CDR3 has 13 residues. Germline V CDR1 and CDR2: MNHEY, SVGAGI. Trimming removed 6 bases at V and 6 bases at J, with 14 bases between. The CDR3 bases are TGTGCCAGCAGCGGTCACTGGGGGCCTGAAGCTTTCTTT. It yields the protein CASSGHWGPEAFF.

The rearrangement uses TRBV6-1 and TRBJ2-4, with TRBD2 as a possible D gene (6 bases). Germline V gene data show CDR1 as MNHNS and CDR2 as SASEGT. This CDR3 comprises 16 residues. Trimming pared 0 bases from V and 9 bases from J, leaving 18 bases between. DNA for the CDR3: TGTGCCAGCAGTGAAGCCGCGGTGGGGGGTCGGGGCATTCAGTACTTC. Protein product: CASSEAAVGGRGIQYF.

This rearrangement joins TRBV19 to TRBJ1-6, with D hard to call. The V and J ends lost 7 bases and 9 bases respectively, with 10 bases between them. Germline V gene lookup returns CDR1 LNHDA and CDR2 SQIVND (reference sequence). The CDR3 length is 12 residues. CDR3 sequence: CASKMELSPLHF. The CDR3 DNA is TGTGCCAGTAAAATGGAGCTTTCACCCCTCCACTTT.

CDR3 amino acids: CASSYARGPGYGYTF. Written as DNA, the CDR3 is TGTGCCAGCAGCTACGCCAGGGGGCCGGGCTATGGCTACACCTTC. The genes are TRBV7-6 and TRBJ1-2; TRBD1 matches at 8 bases. Germline CDR1 reads SGHVS; CDR2 reads FNYEAQ. With V trimmed by 4 bases and J by 4 bases, 8 bases remained unmatched. This CDR3 has 15 amino acids.

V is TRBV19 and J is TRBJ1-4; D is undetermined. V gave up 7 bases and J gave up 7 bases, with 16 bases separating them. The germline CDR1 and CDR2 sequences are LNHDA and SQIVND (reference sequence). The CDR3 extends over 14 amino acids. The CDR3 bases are TGTGCCAGTACCACAAGGTATTCGGGTGAAAAACTGTTTTTT. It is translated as CASTTRYSGEKLFF.

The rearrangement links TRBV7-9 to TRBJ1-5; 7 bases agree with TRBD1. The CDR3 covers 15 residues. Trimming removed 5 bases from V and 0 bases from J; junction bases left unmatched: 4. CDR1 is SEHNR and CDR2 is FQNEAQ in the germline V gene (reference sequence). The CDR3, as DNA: TGTGCCAGCAGCAACCACAGGGGTAGCAATCAGCCCCAGCATTTT. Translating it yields CASSNHRGSNQPQHF.

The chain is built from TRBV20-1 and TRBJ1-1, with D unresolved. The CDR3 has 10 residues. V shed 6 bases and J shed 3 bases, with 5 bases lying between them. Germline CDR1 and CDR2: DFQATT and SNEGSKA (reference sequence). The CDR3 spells CSAGYTEAFF. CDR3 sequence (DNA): TGCAGTGCAGGGTACACTGAAGCTTTCTTT.

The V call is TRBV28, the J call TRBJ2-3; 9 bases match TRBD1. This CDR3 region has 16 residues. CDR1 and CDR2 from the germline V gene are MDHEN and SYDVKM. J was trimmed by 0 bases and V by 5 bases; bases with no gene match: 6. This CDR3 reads CASSLRDRDSTDTQYF. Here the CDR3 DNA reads TGTGCCAGCAGTCTCCGGGACAGGGATAGCACAGATACGCAGTATTTT.

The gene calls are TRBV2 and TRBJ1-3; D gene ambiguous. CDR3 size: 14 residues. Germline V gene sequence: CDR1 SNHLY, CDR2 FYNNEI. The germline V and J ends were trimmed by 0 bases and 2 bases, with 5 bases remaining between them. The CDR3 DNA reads TGTGCCAGCAGTGAAGCGCGGACTGGAAACACCATATATTTT. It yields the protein CASSEARTGNTIYF.

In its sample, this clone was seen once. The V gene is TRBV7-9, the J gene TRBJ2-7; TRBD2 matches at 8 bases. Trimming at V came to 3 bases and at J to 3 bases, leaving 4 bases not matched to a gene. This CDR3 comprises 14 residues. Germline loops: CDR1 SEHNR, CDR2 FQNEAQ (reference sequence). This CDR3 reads CASSFALAGYEQYF. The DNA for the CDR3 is TGTGCCAGCAGCTTCGCGCTAGCGGGCTACGAGCAGTACTTC. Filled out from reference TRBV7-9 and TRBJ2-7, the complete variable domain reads DTGVSQNPRHKITKRGQNVTFRCDPISEHNRLYWYRQTLGQGPEFLTYFQNEAQLEKSRLLSDRFSAERPKGSFSTLEIQRTEQGDSAMYLCASSFALAGYEQYFGPGTRLTVT.

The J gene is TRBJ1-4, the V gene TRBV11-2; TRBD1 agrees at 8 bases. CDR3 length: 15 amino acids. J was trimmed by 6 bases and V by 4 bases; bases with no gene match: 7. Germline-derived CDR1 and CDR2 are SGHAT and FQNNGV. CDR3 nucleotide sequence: TGTGCCAGCAGCTACTATGGACAGGGTTATGAAAAACTGTTTTTT. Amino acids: CASSYYGQGYEKLFF.

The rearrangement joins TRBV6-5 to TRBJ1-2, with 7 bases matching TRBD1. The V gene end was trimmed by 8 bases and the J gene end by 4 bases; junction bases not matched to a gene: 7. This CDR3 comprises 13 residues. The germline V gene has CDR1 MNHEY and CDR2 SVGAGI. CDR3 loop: CASRGQFLYGYTF. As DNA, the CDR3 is TGTGCCAGCCGGGGACAGTTCCTCTATGGCTACACCTTC.

The CDR3, as DNA: TGTGCCAGCAGACAAGCGACAGGGGGCGATGAGCAGTTCTTC. It yields the protein CASRQATGGDEQFF. The V and J genes are TRBV6-5 and TRBJ2-1, with 10 bases that match TRBD1. V shed 6 bases and J 8 bases; nucleotides not matched to a gene: 7. CDR1 and CDR2 from the germline V gene are MNHEY and SVGAGI. The length of the CDR3 is 14 residues.

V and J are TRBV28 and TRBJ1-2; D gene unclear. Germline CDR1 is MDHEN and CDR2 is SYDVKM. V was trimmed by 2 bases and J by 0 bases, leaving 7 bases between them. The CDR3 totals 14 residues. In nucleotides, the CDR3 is TGTGCCAGCAGTTTAGGGTCGGCTAACTATGGCTACACCTTC. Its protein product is CASSLGSANYGYTF.

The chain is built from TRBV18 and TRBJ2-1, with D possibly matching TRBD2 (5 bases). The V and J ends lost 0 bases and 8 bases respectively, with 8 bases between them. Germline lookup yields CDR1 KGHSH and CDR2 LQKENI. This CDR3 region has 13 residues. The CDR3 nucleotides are TGTGCCAGCTCACCACCCGAGAGGGATGAGCAGTTCTTC. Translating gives CASSPPERDEQFF. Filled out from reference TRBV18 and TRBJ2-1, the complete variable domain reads NAGVMQNPRHLVRRRGQEARLRCSPMKGHSHVYWYRQLPEEGLKFMVYLQKENIIDESGMPKERFSAEFPKEGPSILRIQQVVRGDSAAYFCASSPPERDEQFFGPGTRLTVL.